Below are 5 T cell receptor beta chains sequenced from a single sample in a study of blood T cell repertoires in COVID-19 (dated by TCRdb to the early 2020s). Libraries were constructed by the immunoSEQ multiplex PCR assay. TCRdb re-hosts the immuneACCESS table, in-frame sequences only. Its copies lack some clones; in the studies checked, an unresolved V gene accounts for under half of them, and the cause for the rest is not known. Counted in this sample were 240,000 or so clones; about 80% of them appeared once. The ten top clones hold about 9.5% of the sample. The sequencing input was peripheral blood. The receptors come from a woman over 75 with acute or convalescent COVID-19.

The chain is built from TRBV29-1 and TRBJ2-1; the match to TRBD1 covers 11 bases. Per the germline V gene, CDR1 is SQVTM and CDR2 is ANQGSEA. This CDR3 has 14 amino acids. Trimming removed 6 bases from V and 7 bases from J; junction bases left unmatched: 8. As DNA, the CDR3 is TGCAGCGTCTCAACCGGACAGGGGGCGAATGAGCAGTTCTTC. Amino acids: CSVSTGQGANEQFF.

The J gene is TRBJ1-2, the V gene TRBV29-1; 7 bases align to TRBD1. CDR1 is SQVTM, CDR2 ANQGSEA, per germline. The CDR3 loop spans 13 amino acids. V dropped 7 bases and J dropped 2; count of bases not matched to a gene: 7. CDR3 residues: CSASRTGNYGYTF. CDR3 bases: TGCAGCGCTTCAAGGACAGGCAACTATGGCTACACCTTC.

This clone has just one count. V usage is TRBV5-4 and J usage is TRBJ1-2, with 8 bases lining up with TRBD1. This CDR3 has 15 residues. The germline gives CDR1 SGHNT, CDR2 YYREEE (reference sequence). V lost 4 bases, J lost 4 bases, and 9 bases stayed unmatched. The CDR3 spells CASSPVTGAGYGYTF. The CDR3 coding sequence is TGTGCCAGCAGCCCCGTGACAGGGGCTGGCTATGGCTACACCTTC. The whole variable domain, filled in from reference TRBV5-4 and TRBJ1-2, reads ETGVTQSPTHLIKTRGQQVTLRCSSQSGHNTVSWYQQALGQGPQFIFQYYREEENGRGNFPPRFSGLQFPNYSSELNVNALELDDSALYLCASSPVTGAGYGYTFGSGTRLTVV.

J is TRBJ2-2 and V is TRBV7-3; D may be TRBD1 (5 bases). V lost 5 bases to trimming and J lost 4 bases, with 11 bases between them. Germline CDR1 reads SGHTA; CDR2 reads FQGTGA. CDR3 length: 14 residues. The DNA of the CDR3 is TGTGCCAGCAGCCGAGGCCAGGGCACCGGGGAGCTGTTTTTT. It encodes CASSRGQGTGELFF.

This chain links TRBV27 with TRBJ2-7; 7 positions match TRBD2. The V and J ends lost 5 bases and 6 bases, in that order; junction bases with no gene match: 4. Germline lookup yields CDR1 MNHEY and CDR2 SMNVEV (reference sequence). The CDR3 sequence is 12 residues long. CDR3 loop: CASSRRGFEQYF. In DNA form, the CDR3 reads TGTGCCAGCAGTAGGCGGGGGTTCGAGCAGTACTTC.